The 30 T cell receptor beta chains given below trace back to one sample, sequenced in a study of blood T cell repertoires in COVID-19. Generated by immunoSEQ multiplex PCR, the TCRdb table keeps only in-frame clones and is missing some. The data show 150,000 to 200,000 clones, about 92% seen once. The sequencing input was peripheral blood. Source of these receptors: a man younger than 45 with COVID-19, enrolled during active disease.

This rearrangement joins TRBV29-1 to TRBJ2-7; D not certain. The germline gives CDR1 SQVTM, CDR2 ANQGSEA. This CDR3 region has 13 residues. Trimming cost V 7 bases and J 1 base, with 14 bases left between them. The CDR3 spells CSAKLEISYEQYF. CDR3 DNA sequence: TGCAGCGCCAAACTTGAAATTTCCTACGAGCAGTACTTC.

This sequence joins TRBV5-1 and TRBJ2-7; D is perhaps TRBD1 (5 bases). The germline V gene encodes CDR1 SGHRS and CDR2 YFSETQ. Trimming left V 5 bases short and J 3 bases short, with 12 bases between. The CDR3 covers 13 residues. DNA of the CDR3: TGCGCCAGCAGTCAGACAGCTAACTACGAGCAGTACTTC. Protein sequence: CASSQTANYEQYF.

This clone was counted a single time. The chain joins TRBV4-3 to TRBJ2-3; the D gene is possibly TRBD1 (6 bases). This CDR3 is built from 16 residues. V was trimmed by 1 base and J by 2 bases, leaving 13 bases between them. Germline lookup yields CDR1 LGHNA and CDR2 YSLEER. The CDR3 loop is CASSQAGVGVTDTQYF. For the CDR3, the DNA is TGCGCCAGCAGCCAAGCAGGGGTTGGGGTCACAGATACGCAGTATTTT.

This clone was seen just once. The chain uses TRBV18 and TRBJ2-7, with D hard to call. Trimming took 8 bases from V and 1 from J, leaving 12 bases between them. The CDR3 runs 13 residues. Germline V lookup: CDR1 KGHSH, CDR2 LQKENI. The CDR3: CASPSTASYEQYF. CDR3 nucleotides: TGTGCCAGCCCCTCTACAGCTTCCTACGAGCAGTACTTC.

The genes are TRBV7-9 and TRBJ2-3, with TRBD2 matching over 13 bases. The CDR3 totals 16 residues. Germline V gene data show CDR1 as SEHNR and CDR2 as FQNEAQ (reference sequence). J gave up 5 bases and V 3 bases, and 5 bases lay outside the gene matches. The CDR3 DNA is TGTGCCAGCAGCTTCGGACTAGCGGGAGAAAAAGATACGCAGTATTTT. It translates to CASSFGLAGEKDTQYF.

The chain couples TRBV10-3 to TRBJ2-7; 8 bases fit TRBD1. Germline V gene sequence: CDR1 ENHRY, CDR2 SYGVKD. The J segment lost 5 bases and the V segment lost 7 bases, leaving 7 bases of the junction unmatched. The CDR3 is 13 residues long. CDR3 nucleotides: TGTGCCATCACCTCGGGGACAGGCGACGAGCAGTACTTC. As protein: CAITSGTGDEQYF.

This chain uses TRBV6-4 with TRBJ2-3, with 7 bases matching TRBD1. Germline lookup yields CDR1 MRHNA and CDR2 SNTAGT. The CDR3 runs to 14 residues. With V trimmed by 4 bases and J by 6 bases, 7 bases remained unmatched. CDR3 sequence reads: CASSGQGQGDTQYF. CDR3 DNA sequence: TGTGCCAGCAGTGGACAGGGCCAGGGGGATACGCAGTATTTT.

V and J are TRBV28 and TRBJ2-1, with 9 positions matching TRBD1. Trimming took 5 bases from V and 2 from J; bases not matched to a gene: 7. The CDR3 has 16 residues. Germline V gene sequence: CDR1 MDHEN, CDR2 SYDVKM. The CDR3 is CASSGNRDRAYNEQFF. The CDR3 DNA follows: TGTGCCAGCAGTGGAAACCGGGACAGGGCCTACAATGAGCAGTTCTTC.

The chain carries TRBV7-8 and TRBJ1-6; no firm D call. Trimming removed 4 bases from V and 5 bases from J, with 12 bases in between. Germline CDR1 SGHVS, CDR2 FQNEAQ. This CDR3 is built from 15 residues. The CDR3 coding sequence is TGTGCCAGCAGCTCTAGGACTATTGATAATTCACCCCTCCACTTT. This gives the protein CASSSRTIDNSPLHF.

V gene TRBV15 combines with J gene TRBJ2-5; tentatively, D is TRBD2 (5 bases). Trimming cost V 5 bases and J 7 bases, with 11 bases left between them. From germline, CDR1 is LNHNV and CDR2 YYDKDF (reference sequence). This CDR3 has 12 residues. The CDR3 bases are TGTGCCACCAGCGAGACTACAAGGACCCAGTACTTC. This codes for CATSETTRTQYF.

The chain has TRBV24-1 and TRBJ2-3; 7 positions match TRBD2. The CDR3 totals 13 residues. Germline V gene sequence: CDR1 KGHDR, CDR2 SFDVKD. J lost 5 bases, V lost 3 bases, and 1 base had no gene match. The CDR3: CATSDGGRDTQYF. The CDR3 region has the DNA TGTGCCACCAGTGATGGCGGGAGAGATACGCAGTATTTT.

The chain's CDR3 is CASSVQGFSTDTQYF. In DNA form, the CDR3 reads TGTGCCAGCAGCGTCCAGGGGTTCAGCACAGATACGCAGTATTTT. The chain recombines TRBV9 with TRBJ2-3; a weak D match, TRBD1 (6 bases). Germline assignment: CDR1 SGDLS and CDR2 YYNGEE. The CDR3 length is 15 residues. Trimming pared 2 bases from V and 0 bases from J, leaving 10 bases between.

CDR3 residues: CATSSPFKAGTSYEQYF. In DNA, the CDR3 is TGTGCCACCAGCAGCCCCTTTAAGGCAGGAACCTCCTACGAGCAGTACTTC. The genes are TRBV15 and TRBJ2-7, with D uncertain. Germline V lookup: CDR1 LNHNV, CDR2 YYDKDF (reference sequence). CDR3 length: 17 residues. Trimming cost V 3 bases and J 0 bases, with 18 bases left between them.

As concerns this clone: This CDR3 is also generated by other DNA sequences in the sample. The J gene is TRBJ1-2, the V gene TRBV28, with 9 nucleotides matching TRBD1. CDR3 length: 15 residues. The V gene end was trimmed by 4 bases and the J gene end by 1 base; junction bases not matched to a gene: 4. CDR1 and CDR2 (germline): MDHEN, SYDVKM. The CDR3 loop reads CASSSPGQGNYGYTF. The CDR3, as DNA: TGTGCCAGCAGTTCACCGGGACAGGGTAACTATGGCTACACCTTC.

This chain joins TRBV15 and TRBJ2-1; D unresolved. The CDR3 totals 14 residues. From germline, CDR1 is LNHNV and CDR2 YYDKDF (reference sequence). V was cut by 0 bases and J by 5 bases, with 8 bases left in between. The CDR3 nucleotides are TGTGCCACCAGCAGAGATCACGGAGACAATGAGCAGTTCTTC. This encodes CATSRDHGDNEQFF.

The chain uses TRBV3-1 (or the pseudogene TRBV3-2) and TRBJ2-1, with 10 bases matching TRBD2. Germline CDR1 LGHDT, CDR2 YNNKEL (reference sequence). V lost 5 bases to trimming and J lost 3 bases; unmatched junction nucleotides: 4. The CDR3 contains 15 residues. In nucleotides, the CDR3 is TGTGCCAGCAGCAAAACTAGCGGGAACTACAATGAGCAGTTCTTC. Protein: CASSKTSGNYNEQFF.

This clone has just one count. J is TRBJ2-7 and V is TRBV11-2; 8 bases are a match to TRBD1. V lost 0 bases and J lost 3; bases outside the gene matches: 7. The CDR3 totals 16 residues. Per germline, CDR1 SGHAT and CDR2 FQNNGV. The CDR3 DNA reads as TGTGCCAGCAGCTTAGATAGGGGGACAGGTTACTACGAGCAGTACTTC. This gives the protein CASSLDRGTGYYEQYF.

This clone came up once. The CDR3 DNA reads as TGTGCCAGCAGCTCCTCCCGGGTTAGGCTGAACACTGAAGCTTTCTTT. This gives the protein CASSSSRVRLNTEAFF. The V call is TRBV13, the J call TRBJ1-1; D ambiguous. The V and J ends lost 4 bases and 0 bases respectively, with 15 bases between them. CDR1 and CDR2 from the germline V gene are PRHDT and FYEKMQ (reference sequence). This CDR3 contains 16 residues.

There are a few counts of this clone. This chain joins TRBV3-1 (or the pseudogene TRBV3-2) and TRBJ1-2; 10 nucleotides align to TRBD1. Unmatched junction bases numbered 15, after V lost 0 bases and J lost 2 bases. CDR1 is LGHDT and CDR2 is YNNKEL in the germline V gene (reference sequence). This CDR3 contains 20 residues. The CDR3 is CASSQDSGRGQGSQNYGYTF. CDR3 nucleotide sequence: TGTGCCAGCAGCCAAGACTCGGGGAGGGGACAGGGGTCCCAAAACTATGGCTACACCTTC.

Comments on this clone: This same CDR3 is encoded by further DNA sequences in the sample. The V gene is TRBV27, the J gene TRBJ2-7; tentatively, D is TRBD2 (6 bases). This CDR3 region has 13 residues. The V end was cut by 4 bases, the J end by 3 bases, with 10 bases between. CDR1 is MNHEY and CDR2 is SMNVEV in the germline V gene (reference sequence). The CDR3 protein is CASSSGTGYEQYF. The CDR3 nucleotides are TGTGCCAGCAGTTCGGGGACTGGCTACGAGCAGTACTTC.

This clone appeared a few times. This chain links TRBV14 with TRBJ1-2; D might be TRBD1 (6 bases). The CDR3 length is 15 residues. Germline loops: CDR1 SGHDN, CDR2 FVKESK. V gave up 5 bases and J gave up 0 bases, with 13 bases separating them. The CDR3 DNA sequence: TGTGCCAGCAGCGACCGGGACAAATCTAACTATGGCTACACCTTC. Protein: CASSDRDKSNYGYTF. The full variable domain, rest sourced from reference TRBV14 and TRBJ1-2, is EAGVTQFPSHSVIEKGQTVTLRCDPISGHDNLYWYRRVMGKEIKFLLHFVKESKQDESGMPNNRFLAERTGGTYSTLKVQPAELEDSGVYFCASSDRDKSNYGYTFGSGTRLTVV.

In regard to this clone: Other DNA variants within this sample encode the same CDR3. The chain links TRBV18 to TRBJ1-2, with D possibly matching TRBD1 (5 bases). The V end lost 2 bases, the J end lost 1 base, and 5 bases lay between the germline ends. The CDR3 loop spans 13 amino acids. Germline V gives CDR1 KGHSH, CDR2 LQKENI. CDR3 region: CASSPDSNYGYTF. The CDR3 DNA follows: TGTGCCAGCTCACCAGACAGTAACTATGGCTACACCTTC. The full variable domain, with the rest looked up from reference TRBV18 and TRBJ1-2, is NAGVMQNPRHLVRRRGQEARLRCSPMKGHSHVYWYRQLPEEGLKFMVYLQKENIIDESGMPKERFSAEFPKEGPSILRIQQVVRGDSAAYFCASSPDSNYGYTFGSGTRLTVV.

The chain recombines TRBV6-5 with TRBJ2-7; TRBD2 matches at 13 bases. V dropped 6 bases and J dropped 4; count of bases not matched to a gene: 3. Germline V gene sequence: CDR1 MNHEY, CDR2 SVGAGI. The CDR3 is 14 amino acids. The CDR3 region is CASSRGLAGYEQYF. CDR3 nucleotide sequence: TGTGCCAGCAGCCGGGGACTAGCGGGGTACGAGCAGTACTTC.

On this clone: The sample holds other DNA sequences that translate to the same CDR3. The rearrangement links TRBV19 to TRBJ1-5, with 7 nucleotides matching TRBD1. Germline values: CDR1 LNHDA, CDR2 SQIVND (reference sequence). V gave up 4 bases and J gave up 4 bases; unmatched junction bases: 4. This CDR3 spans 14 amino acids. CDR3 nucleotides: TGTGCCAGTAGTACACGGACAGGTAATCAGCCCCAGCATTTT. Translated: CASSTRTGNQPQHF.

This clone was detected once. J is TRBJ1-1 and V is TRBV6-2 or TRBV6-3; 7 bases fit TRBD1. V was pared by 4 bases and J by 0 bases, with 11 bases of the junction left unmatched. CDR1 MNHEY and CDR2 SVGEGT come from the germline V gene. The CDR3 has 17 amino acids. CDR3 in DNA: TGTGCCAGCAGTTCCGGAACAGGGGCTCTGATGAACACTGAAGCTTTCTTT. Translated, it gives CASSSGTGALMNTEAFF.

The rearrangement uses TRBV5-1 and TRBJ2-3, with 7 bases fitting TRBD1. The CDR3 covers 15 residues. V gave up 3 bases and J gave up 6 bases; unmatched junction bases: 10. In germline, CDR1 is SGHRS, CDR2 YFSETQ. The CDR3 DNA sequence: TGCGCCAGCAGCTCCCAGACAGGGCGGTCTGATACGCAGTATTTT. Translated: CASSSQTGRSDTQYF.

The genes are TRBV30 and TRBJ2-1; TRBD2 matches 9 bases. The CDR3 is made up of 16 amino acids. V shed 2 bases and J 5 bases; nucleotides not matched to a gene: 10. The germline V gene has CDR1 GTSNPN and CDR2 SVGIG (reference sequence). The CDR3: CAWSRKGLAGNNEQFF. The CDR3 region has the DNA TGTGCCTGGAGTCGTAAGGGGCTAGCGGGGAACAATGAGCAGTTCTTC.

The CDR3 spells CASSSGGPSPDTQYF. In DNA, the CDR3 is TGTGCCAGCAGTTCGGGGGGCCCGTCCCCAGATACGCAGTATTTT. The chain uses TRBV27 and TRBJ2-3, with a tentative D call TRBD2 (7 bases). Looked up from germline, CDR1 is MNHEY and CDR2 is SMNVEV (reference sequence). The CDR3 length is 15 residues. V dropped 4 bases and J dropped 4 bases, with 15 bases sitting between them.

This clone was observed once. This chain connects TRBV30 to TRBJ1-2; D is ambiguous. V lost 5 bases, J lost 5 bases, and 15 bases lay in between. The CDR3 has 13 amino acids. CDR1 is GTSNPN, CDR2 SVGIG, per germline (reference sequence). The CDR3 is CAWSQPPGYGYTF. Here the CDR3 DNA reads TGTGCCTGGTCCCAGCCCCCGGGTTATGGCTACACCTTC.

V and J are TRBV28 and TRBJ2-7; weak D call: TRBD1 (5 bases). V lost 2 bases and J lost 2, with 13 bases in between. The CDR3 loop spans 15 amino acids. Germline V lookup: CDR1 MDHEN, CDR2 SYDVKM. The CDR3 DNA reads as TGTGCCAGCAGTTTAACCCCGGACATCCCCTACGAGCAGTACTTC. It specifies CASSLTPDIPYEQYF.